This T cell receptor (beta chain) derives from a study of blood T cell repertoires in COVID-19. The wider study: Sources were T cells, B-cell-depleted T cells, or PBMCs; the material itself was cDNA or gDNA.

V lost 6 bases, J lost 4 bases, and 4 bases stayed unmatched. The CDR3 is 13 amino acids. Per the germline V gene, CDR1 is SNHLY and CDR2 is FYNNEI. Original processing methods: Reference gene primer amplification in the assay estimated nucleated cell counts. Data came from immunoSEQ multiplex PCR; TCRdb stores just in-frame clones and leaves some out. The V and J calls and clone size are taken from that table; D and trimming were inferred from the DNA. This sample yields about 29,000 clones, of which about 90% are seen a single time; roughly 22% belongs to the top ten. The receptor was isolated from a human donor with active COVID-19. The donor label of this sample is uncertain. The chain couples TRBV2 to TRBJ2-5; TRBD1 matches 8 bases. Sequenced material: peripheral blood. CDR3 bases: TGTGCCAGCAGAGATGGACAGGGAGAGACCCAGTACTTC. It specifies CASRDGQGETQYF. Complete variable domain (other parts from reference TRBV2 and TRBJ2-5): EPEVTQTPSHQVTQMGQEVILRCVPISNHLYFYWYRQILGQKVEFLVSFYNNEISEKSEIFDDQFSVERPDGSNFTLKIRSTKLEDSAMYFCASRDGQGETQYFGPGTRLLVL.